Detailed here is one TCR beta chain. This sample is drawn from a study of blood T cell repertoires in COVID-19. Across the study: Sample material is recorded as cDNA or gDNA derived from T cells, B-cell-depleted T cells, or PBMCs.

Study processing details: For nucleated cells, counts were estimated from reference gene primer amplification. Generated by immunoSEQ multiplex PCR, the TCRdb table keeps only in-frame clones and is missing some. V and J calls and clone size come straight from that table; D and trimming were deduced from the DNA. The sample contains 360,000 or so clones, around 86% of which appear only once. Cohort assignment relied on participant-reported clinical history. Resolution of symptoms, clearance, or two negative PCRs was present in recovered Cohort 3 donors. CDR1 and CDR2 from the germline V gene are LGHNA and YSLEER. The CDR3 consists of 17 residues. The junction had 8 bases not matched to a gene; V was cut back by 2 bases and J by 4 bases.

The origin of this receptor is a woman aged 45 to 65 who had recovered from COVID-19. The sequencing sample was made of PBMCs or T cells enriched from blood (not recorded which). This sequence joins TRBV4-3 and TRBJ2-3, with 11 bases lining up with TRBD1. CDR3 in DNA: TGCGCCAGCAGCCAACAGCTAACGGGACAGGGGGCAGATACGCAGTATTTT. Its translation is CASSQQLTGQGADTQYF.